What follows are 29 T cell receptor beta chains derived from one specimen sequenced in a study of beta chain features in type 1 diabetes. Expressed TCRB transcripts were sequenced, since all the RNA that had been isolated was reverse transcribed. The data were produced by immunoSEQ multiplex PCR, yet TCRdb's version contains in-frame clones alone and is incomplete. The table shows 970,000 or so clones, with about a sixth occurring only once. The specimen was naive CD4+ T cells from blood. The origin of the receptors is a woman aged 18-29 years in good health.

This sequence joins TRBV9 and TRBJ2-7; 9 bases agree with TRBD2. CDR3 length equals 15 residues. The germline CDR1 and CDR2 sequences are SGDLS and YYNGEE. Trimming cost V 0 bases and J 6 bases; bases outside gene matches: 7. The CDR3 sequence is CASSVGGLASGEQYF. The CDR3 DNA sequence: TGTGCCAGCAGCGTAGGGGGACTAGCCTCAGGCGAGCAGTACTTC.

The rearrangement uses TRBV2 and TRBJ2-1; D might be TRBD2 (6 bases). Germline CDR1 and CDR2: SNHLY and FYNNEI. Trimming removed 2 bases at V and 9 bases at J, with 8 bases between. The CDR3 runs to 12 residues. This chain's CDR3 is CASSEQGGEQFF. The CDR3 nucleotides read TGTGCCAGCAGTGAACAGGGAGGTGAGCAGTTCTTC.

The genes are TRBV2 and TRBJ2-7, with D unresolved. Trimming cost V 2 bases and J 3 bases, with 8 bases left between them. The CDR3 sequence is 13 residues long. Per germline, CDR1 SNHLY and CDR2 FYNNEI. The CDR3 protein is CASSEHPGYEQYF. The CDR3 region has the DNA TGTGCCAGCAGTGAACATCCCGGCTACGAGCAGTACTTC.

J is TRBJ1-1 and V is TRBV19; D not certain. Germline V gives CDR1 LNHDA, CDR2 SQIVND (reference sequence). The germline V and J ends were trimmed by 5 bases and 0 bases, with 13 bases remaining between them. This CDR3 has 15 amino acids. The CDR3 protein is CASSRSWALNTEAFF. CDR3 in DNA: TGTGCCAGTAGTCGTTCGTGGGCGCTGAACACTGAAGCTTTCTTT.

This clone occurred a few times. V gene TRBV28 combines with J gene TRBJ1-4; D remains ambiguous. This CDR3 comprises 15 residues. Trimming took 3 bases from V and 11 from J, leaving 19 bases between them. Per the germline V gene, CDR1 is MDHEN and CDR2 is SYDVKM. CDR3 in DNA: TGTGCCAGCAGTTTTCTCTCAAGTCTCGGCAGGAAACTGTTTTTT. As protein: CASSFLSSLGRKLFF.

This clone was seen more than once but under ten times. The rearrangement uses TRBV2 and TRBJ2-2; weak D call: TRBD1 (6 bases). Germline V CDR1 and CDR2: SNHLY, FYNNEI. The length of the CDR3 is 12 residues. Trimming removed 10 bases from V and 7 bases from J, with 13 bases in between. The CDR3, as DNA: TGTGCCAACCAGGGGTCTGGCGGGGAGCTGTTTTTT. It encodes CANQGSGGELFF.

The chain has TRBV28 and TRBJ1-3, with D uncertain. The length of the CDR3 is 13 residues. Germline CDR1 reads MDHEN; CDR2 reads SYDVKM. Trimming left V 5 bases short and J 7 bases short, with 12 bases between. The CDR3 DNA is TGTGCCAGCAGTACGAACCCATGGAACACCATATATTTT. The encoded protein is CASSTNPWNTIYF.

The CDR3 is CASSYRRASGNTIYF. DNA for the CDR3: TGTGCCAGCAGTTACCGGAGGGCCTCTGGAAACACCATATATTTT. The chain employs TRBV6-5 and TRBJ1-3; D gene unclear. Germline V CDR1 and CDR2: MNHEY, SVGAGI. CDR3 length equals 15 residues. Between the trimmed V and J ends, which lost 2 bases and 0 bases, there was a span of 8 bases.

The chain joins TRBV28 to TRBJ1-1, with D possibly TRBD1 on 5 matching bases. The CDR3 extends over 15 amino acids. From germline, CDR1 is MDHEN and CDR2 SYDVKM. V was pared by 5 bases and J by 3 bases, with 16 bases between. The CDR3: CASSPHGTGDTEAFF. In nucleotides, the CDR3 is TGTGCCAGCAGTCCCCACGGGACTGGGGACACTGAAGCTTTCTTT.

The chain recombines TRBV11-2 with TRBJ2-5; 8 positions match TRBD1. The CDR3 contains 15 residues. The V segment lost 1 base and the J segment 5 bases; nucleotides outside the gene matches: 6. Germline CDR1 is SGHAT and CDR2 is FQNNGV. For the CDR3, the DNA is TGTGCCAGCAGCTTAGGTGACAGGGGTAAGGAGACCCAGTACTTC. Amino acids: CASSLGDRGKETQYF.

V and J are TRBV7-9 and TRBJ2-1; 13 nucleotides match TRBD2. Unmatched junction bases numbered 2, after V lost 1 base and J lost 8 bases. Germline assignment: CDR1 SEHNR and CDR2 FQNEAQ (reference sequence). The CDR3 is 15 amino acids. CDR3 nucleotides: TGTGCCAGCAGCTTAGTGACTAGCGGGAGGTATGAGCAGTTCTTC. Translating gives CASSLVTSGRYEQFF.

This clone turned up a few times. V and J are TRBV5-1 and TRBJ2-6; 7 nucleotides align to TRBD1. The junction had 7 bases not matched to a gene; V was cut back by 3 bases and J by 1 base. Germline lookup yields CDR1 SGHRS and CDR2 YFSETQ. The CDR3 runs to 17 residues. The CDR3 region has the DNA TGCGCCAGCAGCTCTGGACAGGCTGGATCTGGGGCCAACGTCCTGACTTTC. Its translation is CASSSGQAGSGANVLTF.

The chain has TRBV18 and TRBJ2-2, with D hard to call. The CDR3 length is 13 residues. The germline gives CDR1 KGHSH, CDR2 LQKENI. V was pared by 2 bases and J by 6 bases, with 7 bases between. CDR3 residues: CASSPSRAGELFF. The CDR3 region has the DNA TGTGCCAGCTCACCATCCCGGGCCGGGGAGCTGTTTTTT.

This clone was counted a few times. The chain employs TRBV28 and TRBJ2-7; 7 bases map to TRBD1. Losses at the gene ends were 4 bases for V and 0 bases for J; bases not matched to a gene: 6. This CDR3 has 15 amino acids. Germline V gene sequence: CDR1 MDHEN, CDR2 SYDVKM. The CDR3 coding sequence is TGTGCCAGCAGTTCCTACAGGGGAAGCTCCTACGAGCAGTACTTC. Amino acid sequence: CASSSYRGSSYEQYF.

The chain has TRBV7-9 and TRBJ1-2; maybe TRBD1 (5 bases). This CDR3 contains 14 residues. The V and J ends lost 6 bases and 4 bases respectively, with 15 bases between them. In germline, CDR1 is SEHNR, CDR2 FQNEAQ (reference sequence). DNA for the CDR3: TGTGCCAGCAGTAAGACACAGGCCCTCTATGGCTACACCTTC. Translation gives CASSKTQALYGYTF.

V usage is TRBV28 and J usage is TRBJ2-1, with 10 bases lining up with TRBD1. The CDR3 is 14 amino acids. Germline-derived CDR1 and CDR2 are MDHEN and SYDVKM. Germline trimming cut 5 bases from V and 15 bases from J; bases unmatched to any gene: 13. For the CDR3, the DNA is TGTGCCAGCAGTACTCCGGGACAGGGGTATGTGCGGTTCTTC. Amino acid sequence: CASSTPGQGYVRFF.

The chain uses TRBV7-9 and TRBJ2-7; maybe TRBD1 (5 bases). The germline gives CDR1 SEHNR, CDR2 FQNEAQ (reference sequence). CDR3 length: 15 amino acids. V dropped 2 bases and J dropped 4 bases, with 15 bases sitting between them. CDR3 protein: CASSLPSAGLYEQYF. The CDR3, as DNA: TGTGCCAGCAGCTTACCGTCGGCAGGGTTATACGAGCAGTACTTC.

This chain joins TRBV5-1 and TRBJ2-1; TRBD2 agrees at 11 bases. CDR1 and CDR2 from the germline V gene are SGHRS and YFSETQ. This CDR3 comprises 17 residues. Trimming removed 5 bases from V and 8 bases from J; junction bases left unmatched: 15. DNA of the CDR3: TGCGCCAGCAGTTTTAGCGGGAGGGCCGGGGGTATCGATGAGCAGTTCTTC. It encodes CASSFSGRAGGIDEQFF.

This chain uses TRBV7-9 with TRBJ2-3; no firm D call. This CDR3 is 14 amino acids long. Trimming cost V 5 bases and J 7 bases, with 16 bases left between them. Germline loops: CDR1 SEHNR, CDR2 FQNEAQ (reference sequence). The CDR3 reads CASSRQPELNTQYF. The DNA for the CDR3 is TGTGCCAGCAGCCGTCAACCCGAACTAAATACGCAGTATTTT.

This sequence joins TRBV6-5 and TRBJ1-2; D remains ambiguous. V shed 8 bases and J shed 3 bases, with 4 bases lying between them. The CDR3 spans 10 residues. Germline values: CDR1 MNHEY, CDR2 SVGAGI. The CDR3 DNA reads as TGTGCCAGCTGGTACTATGGCTACACCTTC. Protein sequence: CASWYYGYTF.

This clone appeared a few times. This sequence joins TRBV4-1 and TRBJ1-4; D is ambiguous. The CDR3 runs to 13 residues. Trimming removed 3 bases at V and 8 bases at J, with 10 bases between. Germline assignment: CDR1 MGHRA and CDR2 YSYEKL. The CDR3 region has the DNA TGCGCCAGCAGCCAGAGAGGAGGCGAAAAACTGTTTTTT. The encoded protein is CASSQRGGEKLFF.

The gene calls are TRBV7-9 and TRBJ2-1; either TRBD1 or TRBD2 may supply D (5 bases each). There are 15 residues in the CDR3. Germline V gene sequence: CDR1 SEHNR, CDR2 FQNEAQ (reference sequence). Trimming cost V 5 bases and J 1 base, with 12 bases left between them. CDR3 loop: CASSKHGASYNEQFF. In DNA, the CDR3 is TGTGCCAGCAGCAAGCACGGGGCTTCCTACAATGAGCAGTTCTTC.

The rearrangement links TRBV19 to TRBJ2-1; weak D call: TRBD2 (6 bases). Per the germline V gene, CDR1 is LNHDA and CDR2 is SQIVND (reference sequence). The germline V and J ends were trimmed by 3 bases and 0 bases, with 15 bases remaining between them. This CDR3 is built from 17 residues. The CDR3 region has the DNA TGTGCCAGTAGTATGGGGACTTTCCAGAGCTCCTACAATGAGCAGTTCTTC. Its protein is CASSMGTFQSSYNEQFF.

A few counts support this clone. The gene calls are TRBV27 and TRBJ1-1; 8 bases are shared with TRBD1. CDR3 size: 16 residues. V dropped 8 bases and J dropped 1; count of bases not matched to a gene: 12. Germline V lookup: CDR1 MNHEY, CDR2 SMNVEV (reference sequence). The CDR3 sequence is CASGRHGQGKNTEAFF. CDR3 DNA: TGTGCCAGCGGGAGACACGGACAGGGCAAGAACACTGAAGCTTTCTTT.

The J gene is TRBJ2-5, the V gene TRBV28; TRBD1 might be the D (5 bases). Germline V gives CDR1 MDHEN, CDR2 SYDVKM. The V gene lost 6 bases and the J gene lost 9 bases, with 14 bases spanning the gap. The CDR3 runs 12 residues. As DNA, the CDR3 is TGTGCCAGCAGGCAAGAACCCAGGGCCCAGTACTTC. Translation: CASRQEPRAQYF.

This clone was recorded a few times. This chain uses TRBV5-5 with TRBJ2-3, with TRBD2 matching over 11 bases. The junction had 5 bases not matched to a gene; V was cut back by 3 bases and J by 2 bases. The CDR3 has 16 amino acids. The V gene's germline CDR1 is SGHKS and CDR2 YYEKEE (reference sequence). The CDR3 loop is CASSSGLAGPTDTQYF. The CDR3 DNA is TGTGCCAGCAGCTCCGGACTAGCGGGTCCCACAGATACGCAGTATTTT.

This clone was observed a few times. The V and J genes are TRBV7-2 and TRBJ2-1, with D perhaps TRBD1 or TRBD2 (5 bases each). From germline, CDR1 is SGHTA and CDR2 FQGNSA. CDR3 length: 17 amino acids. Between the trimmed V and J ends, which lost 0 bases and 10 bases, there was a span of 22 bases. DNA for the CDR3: TGTGCCAGCAGCTTAGCTGGGTCCTCTTCGTGGGGGAGAGAGCAGTTCTTC. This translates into CASSLAGSSSWGREQFF.

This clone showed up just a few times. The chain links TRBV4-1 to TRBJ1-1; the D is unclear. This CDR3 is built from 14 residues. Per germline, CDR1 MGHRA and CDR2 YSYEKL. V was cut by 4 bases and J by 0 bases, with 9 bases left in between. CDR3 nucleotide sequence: TGCGCCAGCAGCCCCCGGGCCCTGAACACTGAAGCTTTCTTT. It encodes CASSPRALNTEAFF.

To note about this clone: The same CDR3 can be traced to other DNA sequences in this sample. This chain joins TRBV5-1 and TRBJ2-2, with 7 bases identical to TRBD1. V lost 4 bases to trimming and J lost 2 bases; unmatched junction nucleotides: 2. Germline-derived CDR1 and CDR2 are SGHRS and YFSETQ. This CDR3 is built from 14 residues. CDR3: CASSRDRNTGELFF. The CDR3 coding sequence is TGCGCCAGCAGCCGGGACAGAAACACCGGGGAGCTGTTTTTT.